This T cell receptor beta chain was documented in a study of beta chain features in type 1 diabetes. Study at large: Sorted cells numbering roughly 98,000,000 were examined across all samples. Findings and caveats of the study: Moderate yet significant TCRB CDR3 shortening was seen in Type 1 diabetes patients in all four CD4+ subsets. Amplification by PCR could prefer shorter templates, with the same effect in patients and controls.

Expressed TCRB transcripts got sequenced, as all isolated RNA was reverse transcribed. The method was immunoSEQ multiplex PCR; TCRdb's version includes in-frame clones alone and lacks a portion of them. The sample contains under 250,000 clones, about 26% of which appear only once. In regard to this clone: Its target is not known.

Per germline, CDR1 SGHDT and CDR2 YYEEEE. V lost 6 bases and J lost 2, with 9 bases in between. The CDR3 runs 12 residues. This receptor was obtained from a man under 40 in good health. The chain uses TRBV5-6 and TRBJ2-7; D gene unclear. Specimen: central memory CD4+ T cells from blood. In DNA, the CDR3 is TGTGCCAGCACGGACCGGGCCTACGAGCAGTACTTC. The encoded protein is CASTDRAYEQYF.